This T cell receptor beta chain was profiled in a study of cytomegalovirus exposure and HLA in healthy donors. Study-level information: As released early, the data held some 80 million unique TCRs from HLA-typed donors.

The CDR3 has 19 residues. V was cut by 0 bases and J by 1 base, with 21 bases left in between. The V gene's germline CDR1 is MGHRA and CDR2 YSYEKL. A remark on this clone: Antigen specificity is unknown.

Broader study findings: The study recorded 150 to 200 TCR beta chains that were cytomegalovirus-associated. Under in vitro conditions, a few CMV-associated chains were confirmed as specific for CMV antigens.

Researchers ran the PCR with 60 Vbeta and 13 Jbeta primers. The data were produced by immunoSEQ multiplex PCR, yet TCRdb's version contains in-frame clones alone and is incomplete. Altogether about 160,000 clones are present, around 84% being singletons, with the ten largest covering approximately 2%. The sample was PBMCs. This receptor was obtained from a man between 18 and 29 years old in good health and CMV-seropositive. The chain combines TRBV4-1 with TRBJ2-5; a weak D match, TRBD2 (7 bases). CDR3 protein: CASSQEAPSGRGPQETQYF. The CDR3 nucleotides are TGCGCCAGCAGCCAAGAAGCCCCCTCGGGGCGGGGGCCCCAAGAGACCCAGTACTTC.